This is a list of T cell receptor beta chains from one sample in a study of blood T cell repertoires in COVID-19. Generated by immunoSEQ multiplex PCR, the TCRdb table keeps only in-frame clones and is missing some. This sample has 450,000 or so clones, with roughly 90% found just once. Source material: peripheral blood. Source of these receptors: a man aged 18 to 29 with COVID-19, enrolled during active disease. Each CDR3 is given with its conserved first and last residue. D genes are given only for firm matches. Clone sizes are given selectively: once, few, many, or a class where the clone is expanded.

length: 13
J: TRBJ1-2
V: TRBV12-3/TRBV12-4
D: TRBD1
size: once
DNA: TGTGCCAGCAGGTCGCAGGGGGCAGCTGGCTACACCTTC
CDR3: CASRSQGAAGYTF

length: 14
J: TRBJ1-5
V: TRBV7-9
D: -
size: -
DNA: TGTGCCAGCAGCCTAATGGGGGGAGATCAGCCCCAGCATTTT
CDR3: CASSLMGGDQPQHF

length: 16
J: TRBJ2-1
V: TRBV7-9
D: -
size: -
DNA: TGTGCCAGCAGCTCCGGCGGACTTTTCGCTTACAATGAGCAGTTCTTC
CDR3: CASSSGGLFAYNEQFF

length: 13
J: TRBJ2-7
V: TRBV3-1/TRBV3-2
D: -
size: -
DNA: TGTGCCAGCAGCCACCCTTCCTCCTACGAGCAGTACTTC
CDR3: CASSHPSSYEQYF

length: 20
J: TRBJ2-1
V: TRBV15
D: TRBD2
size: -
DNA: TGTGCCACCAGCGTTTTCGCCCAGGCCAGTAGCGGGGGGCGCTACAATGAGCAGTTCTTC
CDR3: CATSVFAQASSGGRYNEQFF

length: 13
J: TRBJ1-1
V: TRBV19
D: -
size: -
DNA: TGTGCCAGTAGTGGGGGCGCCGCCACTGAAGCTTTCTTT
CDR3: CASSGGAATEAFF

length: 16
J: TRBJ1-4
V: TRBV4-2
D: -
size: -
DNA: TGTGCCAGCAGTCCAGGGGCGACAGCCGTTATTGAAAAACTGTTTTTT
CDR3: CASSPGATAVIEKLFF

length: 12
J: TRBJ1-1
V: TRBV12-3/TRBV12-4
D: TRBD1
size: -
DNA: TGTGCCAGCAGTACAGGGGACACTGAAGCTTTCTTT
CDR3: CASSTGDTEAFF

length: 16
J: TRBJ2-2
V: TRBV7-6
D: -
size: -
DNA: TGTGCCAGCAGCTTACGCTCCGACAGCTACACCGGGGAGCTGTTTTTT
CDR3: CASSLRSDSYTGELFF

length: 12
J: TRBJ2-2
V: TRBV2
D: -
size: once
DNA: TGTGCCAGCAGCCCGGACACCGGGGAGCTGTTTTTT
CDR3: CASSPDTGELFF